The sequence of this TCR beta chain was determined in a study of T cell responses to AZD1222 COVID-19 vaccine. Details on this clone: Antigen: not known.

Broader study findings: There were mostly white British donors and more females than males, and clonal diversity was possibly underestimated.

The CDR3 covers 13 residues. In germline, CDR1 is MNHEY, CDR2 SVGAGI. Trimming removed 7 bases at V and 5 bases at J, with 14 bases between. The method was immunoSEQ multiplex PCR; TCRdb's version includes in-frame clones alone and lacks a portion of them. Of just over 150,000 clones in the sample, around 85% were seen once. The chain is built from TRBV6-5 and TRBJ1-2; no clear D. This receptor was taken from an adult who had recovered from COVID-19. The sample was peripheral blood, taken after recovery from COVID-19. The CDR3 sequence: CASKANGYYGYTF. The CDR3 bases are TGTGCCAGCAAGGCCAACGGATATTATGGCTACACCTTC.